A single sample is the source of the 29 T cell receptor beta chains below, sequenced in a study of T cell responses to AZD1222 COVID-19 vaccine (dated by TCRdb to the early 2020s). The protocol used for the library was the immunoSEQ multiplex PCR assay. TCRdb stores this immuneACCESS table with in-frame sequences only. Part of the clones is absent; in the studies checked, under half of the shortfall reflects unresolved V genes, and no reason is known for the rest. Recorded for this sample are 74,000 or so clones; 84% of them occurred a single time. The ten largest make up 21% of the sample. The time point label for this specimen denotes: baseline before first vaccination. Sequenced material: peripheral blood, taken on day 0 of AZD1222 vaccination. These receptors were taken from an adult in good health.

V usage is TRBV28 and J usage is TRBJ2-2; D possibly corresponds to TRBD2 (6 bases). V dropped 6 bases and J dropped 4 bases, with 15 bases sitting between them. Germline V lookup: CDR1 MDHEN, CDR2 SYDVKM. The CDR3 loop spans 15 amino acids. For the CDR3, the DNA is TGTGCCAGCAGCGCCCGGTCGGGAGTCACCGGGGAGCTGTTTTTT. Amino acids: CASSARSGVTGELFF.

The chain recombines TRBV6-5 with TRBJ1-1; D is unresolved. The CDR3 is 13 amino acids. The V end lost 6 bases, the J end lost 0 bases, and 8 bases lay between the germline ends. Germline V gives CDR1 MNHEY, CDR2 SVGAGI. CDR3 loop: CASRRPMNTEAFF. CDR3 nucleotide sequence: TGTGCCAGCAGACGCCCTATGAACACTGAAGCTTTCTTT.

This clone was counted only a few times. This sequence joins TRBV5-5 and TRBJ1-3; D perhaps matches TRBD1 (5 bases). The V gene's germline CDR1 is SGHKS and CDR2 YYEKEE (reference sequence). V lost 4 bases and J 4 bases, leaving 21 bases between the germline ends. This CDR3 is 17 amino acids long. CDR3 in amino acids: CASSHNPDPGGGNTIYF. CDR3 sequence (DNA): TGTGCCAGCAGCCATAACCCCGACCCTGGGGGAGGAAACACCATATATTTT. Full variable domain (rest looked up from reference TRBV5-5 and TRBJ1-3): DAGVTQSPTHLIKTRGQQVTLRCSPISGHKSVSWYQQVLGQGPQFIFQYYEKEERGRGNFPDRFSARQFPNYSSELNVNALLLGDSALYLCASSHNPDPGGGNTIYFGEGSWLTVV.

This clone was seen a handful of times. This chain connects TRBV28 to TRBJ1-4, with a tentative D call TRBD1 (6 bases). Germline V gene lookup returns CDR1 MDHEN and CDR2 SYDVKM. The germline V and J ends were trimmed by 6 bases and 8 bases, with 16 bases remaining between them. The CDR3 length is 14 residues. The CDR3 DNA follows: TGTGCCAGCAGCCCAACAGGGCTAGGGGAAAAACTGTTTTTT. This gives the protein CASSPTGLGEKLFF.

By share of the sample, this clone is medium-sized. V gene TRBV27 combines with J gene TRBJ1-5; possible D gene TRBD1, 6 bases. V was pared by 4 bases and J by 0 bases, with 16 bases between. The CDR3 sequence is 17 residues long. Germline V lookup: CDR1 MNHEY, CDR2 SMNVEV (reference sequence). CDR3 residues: CASSSRDTIYSNQPQHF. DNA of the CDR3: TGTGCCAGCAGTTCGCGGGACACCATATATAGCAATCAGCCCCAGCATTTT.

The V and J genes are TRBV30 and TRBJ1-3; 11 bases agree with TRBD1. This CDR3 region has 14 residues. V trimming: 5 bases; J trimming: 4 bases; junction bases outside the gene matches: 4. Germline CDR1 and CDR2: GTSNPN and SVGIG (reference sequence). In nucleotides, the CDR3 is TGTGCCTGGGGGACAGGGGGAGGCGGAAACACCATATATTTT. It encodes CAWGTGGGGNTIYF. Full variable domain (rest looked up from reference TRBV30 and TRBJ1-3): SQTIHQWPATLVQPVGSPLSLECTVEGTSNPNLYWYRQAAGRGLQLLFYSVGIGQISSEVPQNLSASRPQDRQFILSSKKLLLSDSGFYLCAWGTGGGGNTIYFGEGSWLTVV.

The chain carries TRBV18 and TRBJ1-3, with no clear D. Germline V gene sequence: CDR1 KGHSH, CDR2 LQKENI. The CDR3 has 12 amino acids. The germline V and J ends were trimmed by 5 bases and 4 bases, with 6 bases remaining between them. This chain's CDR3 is CASSEQGNTIYF. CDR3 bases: TGTGCCAGCTCAGAACAGGGAAACACCATATATTTT.

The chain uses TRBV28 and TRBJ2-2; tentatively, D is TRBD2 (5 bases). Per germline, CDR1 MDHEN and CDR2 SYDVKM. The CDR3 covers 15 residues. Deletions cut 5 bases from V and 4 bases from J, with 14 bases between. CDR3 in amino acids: CASSGRRGLTGELFF. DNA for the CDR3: TGTGCCAGCAGTGGGCGCAGAGGACTCACCGGGGAGCTGTTTTTT.

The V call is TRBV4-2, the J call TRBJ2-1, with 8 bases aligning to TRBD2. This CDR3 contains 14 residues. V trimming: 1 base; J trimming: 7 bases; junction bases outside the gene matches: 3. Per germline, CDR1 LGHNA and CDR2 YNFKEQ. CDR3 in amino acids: CASSQGTSRNEQFF. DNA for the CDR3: TGTGCCAGCAGCCAAGGGACTAGCCGGAATGAGCAGTTCTTC.

The CDR3 nucleotides are TGTGCCAGCAGTCGCTCCGGGACAGGGGCCACTGAAGCTTTCTTT. Amino acids: CASSRSGTGATEAFF. The chain recombines TRBV6-6 with TRBJ1-1; 10 bases are a match to TRBD1. After removal of 5 bases from V and 4 bases from J, the junction contained 7 bases not matched to a gene. Germline CDR1 reads MNHNY; CDR2 reads SVGAGI (reference sequence). The CDR3 is made up of 15 amino acids.

In DNA, the CDR3 is TGTGCCAGCAGTCCCGGGGACCGGGCTTCAGGTAATCAGCCCCAGCATTTT. This sequence encodes CASSPGDRASGNQPQHF. The V and J genes are TRBV28 and TRBJ1-5, with D possibly being TRBD1 (5 bases). The CDR3 sequence is 17 residues long. From germline, CDR1 is MDHEN and CDR2 SYDVKM. V was shortened by 5 bases and J by 4 bases, with 21 bases between the two germline ends.

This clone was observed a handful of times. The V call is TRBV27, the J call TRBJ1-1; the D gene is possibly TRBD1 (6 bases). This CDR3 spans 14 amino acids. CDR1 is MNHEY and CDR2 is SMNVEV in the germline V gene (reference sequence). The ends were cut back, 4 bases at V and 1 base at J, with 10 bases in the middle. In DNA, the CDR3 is TGTGCCAGCAGTTCCCGACAGGCGAACACTGAAGCTTTCTTT. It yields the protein CASSSRQANTEAFF.

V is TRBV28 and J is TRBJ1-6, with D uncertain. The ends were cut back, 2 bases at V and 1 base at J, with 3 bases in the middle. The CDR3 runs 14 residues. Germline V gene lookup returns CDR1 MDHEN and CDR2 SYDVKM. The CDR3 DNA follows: TGTGCCAGCAGTTTAAGATCCTATAATTCACCCCTCCACTTT. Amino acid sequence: CASSLRSYNSPLHF.

CDR3 nucleotide sequence: TGTGCCAGCAGCCCCCTTCCCCACGAGCAGTACTTC. Translated, it gives CASSPLPHEQYF. The chain links TRBV7-9 to TRBJ2-7; D is unresolved. Germline V gives CDR1 SEHNR, CDR2 FQNEAQ (reference sequence). CDR3 length: 12 residues. V dropped 5 bases and J dropped 5 bases, with 10 bases sitting between them.

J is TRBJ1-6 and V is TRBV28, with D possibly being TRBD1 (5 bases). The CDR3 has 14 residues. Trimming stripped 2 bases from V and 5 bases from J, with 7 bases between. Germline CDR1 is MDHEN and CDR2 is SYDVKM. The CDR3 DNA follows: TGTGCCAGCAGTTTAGTGGGACATAATTCACCCCTCCACTTT. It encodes CASSLVGHNSPLHF.

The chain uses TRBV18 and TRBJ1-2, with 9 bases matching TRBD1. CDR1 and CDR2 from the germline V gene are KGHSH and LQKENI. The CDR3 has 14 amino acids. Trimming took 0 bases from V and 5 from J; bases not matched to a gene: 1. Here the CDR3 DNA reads TGTGCCAGCTCACCACCCGGACAGGGGTATGGCTACACCTTC. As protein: CASSPPGQGYGYTF.

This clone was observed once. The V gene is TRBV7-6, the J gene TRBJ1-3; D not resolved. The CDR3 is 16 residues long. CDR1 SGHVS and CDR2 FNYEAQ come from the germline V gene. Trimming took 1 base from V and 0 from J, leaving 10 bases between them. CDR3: CASSLEWQSSGNTIYF. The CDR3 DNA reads TGTGCCAGCAGCTTAGAATGGCAGTCCTCTGGAAACACCATATATTTT.

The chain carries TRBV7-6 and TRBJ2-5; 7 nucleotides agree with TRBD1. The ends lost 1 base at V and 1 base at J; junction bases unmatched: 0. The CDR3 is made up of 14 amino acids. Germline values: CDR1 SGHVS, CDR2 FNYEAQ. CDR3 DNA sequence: TGTGCCAGCAGCTTAGACAGGGGCCAAGAGACCCAGTACTTC. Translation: CASSLDRGQETQYF.

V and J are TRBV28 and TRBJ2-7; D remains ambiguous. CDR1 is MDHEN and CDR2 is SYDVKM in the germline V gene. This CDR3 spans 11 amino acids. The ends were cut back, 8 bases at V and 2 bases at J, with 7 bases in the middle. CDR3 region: CASQNAYEQYF. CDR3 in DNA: TGTGCCAGCCAGAACGCCTACGAGCAGTACTTC.

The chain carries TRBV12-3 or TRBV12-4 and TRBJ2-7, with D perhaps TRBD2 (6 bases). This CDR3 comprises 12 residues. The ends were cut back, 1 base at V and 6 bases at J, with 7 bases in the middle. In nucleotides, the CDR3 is TGTGCCAGCAGTTTAGGCGGGATCGAGCAGTACTTC. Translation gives CASSLGGIEQYF.

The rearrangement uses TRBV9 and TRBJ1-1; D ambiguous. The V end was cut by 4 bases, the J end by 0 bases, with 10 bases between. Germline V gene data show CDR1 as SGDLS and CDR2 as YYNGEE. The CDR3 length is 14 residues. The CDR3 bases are TGTGCCAGCAGCCCCCTTTCCGTGAACACTGAAGCTTTCTTT. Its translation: CASSPLSVNTEAFF.

The CDR3, as DNA: TGTGCCAGCAGCCAAGATTTTCATCGATTGAATAGCTACACCTTC. It codes for CASSQDFHRLNSYTF. V usage is TRBV4-2 and J usage is TRBJ1-2; D remains ambiguous. Germline lookup yields CDR1 LGHNA and CDR2 YNFKEQ. The ends were cut back, 0 bases at V and 9 bases at J, with 17 bases in the middle. The CDR3 is 15 residues long.

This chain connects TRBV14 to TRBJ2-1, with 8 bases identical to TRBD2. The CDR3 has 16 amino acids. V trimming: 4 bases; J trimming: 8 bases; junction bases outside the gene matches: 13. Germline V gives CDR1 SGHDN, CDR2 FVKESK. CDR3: CASSRIGTRGGYEQFF. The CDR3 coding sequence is TGTGCCAGCAGCCGTATTGGGACTAGGGGGGGCTATGAGCAGTTCTTC.

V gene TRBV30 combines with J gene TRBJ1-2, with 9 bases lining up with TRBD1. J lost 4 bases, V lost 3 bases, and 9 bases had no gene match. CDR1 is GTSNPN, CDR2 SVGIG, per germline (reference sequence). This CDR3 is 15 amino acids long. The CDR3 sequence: CAWSRGQGNRYGYTF. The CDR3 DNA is TGTGCCTGGAGCCGGGGACAGGGTAATCGCTATGGCTACACCTTC.

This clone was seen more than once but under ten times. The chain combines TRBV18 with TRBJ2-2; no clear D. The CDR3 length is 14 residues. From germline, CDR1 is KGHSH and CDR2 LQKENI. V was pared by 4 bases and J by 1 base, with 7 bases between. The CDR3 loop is CASSRAGNTGELFF. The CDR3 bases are TGTGCCAGCTCACGGGCAGGGAACACCGGGGAGCTGTTTTTT.

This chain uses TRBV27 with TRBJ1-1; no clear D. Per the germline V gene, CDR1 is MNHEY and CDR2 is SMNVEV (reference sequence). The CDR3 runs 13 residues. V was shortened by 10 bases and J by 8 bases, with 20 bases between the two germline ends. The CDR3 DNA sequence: TGTGCCACCAGATATGATTATCGGACCGAAGCTTTCTTT. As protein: CATRYDYRTEAFF.

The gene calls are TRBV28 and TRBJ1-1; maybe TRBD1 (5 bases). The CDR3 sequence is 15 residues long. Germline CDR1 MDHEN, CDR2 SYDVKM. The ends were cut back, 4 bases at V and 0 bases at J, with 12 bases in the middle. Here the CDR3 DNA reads TGTGCCAGCAGTTCCCTCGGGGGGATGAACACTGAAGCTTTCTTT. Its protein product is CASSSLGGMNTEAFF.

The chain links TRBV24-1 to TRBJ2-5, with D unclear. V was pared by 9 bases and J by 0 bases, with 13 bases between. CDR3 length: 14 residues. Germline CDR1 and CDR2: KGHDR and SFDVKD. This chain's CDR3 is CATQPGPDQETQYF. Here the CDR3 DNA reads TGTGCCACCCAACCCGGGCCGGACCAAGAGACCCAGTACTTC.

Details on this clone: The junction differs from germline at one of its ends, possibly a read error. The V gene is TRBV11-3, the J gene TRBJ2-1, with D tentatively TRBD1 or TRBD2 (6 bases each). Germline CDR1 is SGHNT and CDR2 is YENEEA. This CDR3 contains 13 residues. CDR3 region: CASSLEGGREQFF. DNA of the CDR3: TGTGCCAGCAGCCTAGAAGGGGGGCGTGAGCAGTTCTTC.